This TCR beta chain was found in a study of CD8+CD57+ T cells in acquired aplastic anemia (dated by TCRdb to 2016 to 2019). Study-level background: DNA extracted from sorted CD4+ and CD8+ cells had a mean of around 3.3 ug, with a range of roughly 0.18 to 27.4 ug. For healthy donor samples, the average read count was roughly 9.9 million for CD4+ cells and fewer than 14 million for CD8+ cells.

From its cysteine to its phenylalanine, the CDR3 spans 13 amino acids. Of all the DNA, just the CDR3 is kept, 39 bases in frame from base 1. As encoded in the germline V gene, CDR1 is SQVTM while CDR2 is ANQGSEA. V loses 3 bases of germline sequence and J loses 4 bases, and the interval between the two ends is 12 bases. Genomic DNA served as template for TCR beta VDJ combination and CDR3 sequence profiling. TCR repertoire sequencing was run on an Illumina HiSeq 2000. The original methods were these. TRBV/TRBJ rearrangement plots, CDR3 size and DJ length profiles, and Simpson's diversity index were used to evaluate the repertoires. The immunodominant clone was defined as the most abundant DNA sequence in deep sequencing data. CDR3 amino acid sequences were screened for sharing across subjects and were compared with published repertoires and the VDJdb database. The public sequencing data were trimmed at Q25 with fastp and processed into clonotypes with MiXCR by TCRdb, which kept only in-frame beta chains. Each entry is one CDR3 protein sequence, shown with its most common DNA and genes. TCRdb's processing, not the authors', yielded these V and J calls. The sample table contains roughly 58,000 distinct CDR3 sequences; only one count was recorded for less than 65% of them. About 2.5% of the sample belongs to the ten largest clones.

This clonotype showed up many times. Its antigen is currently not known. The input lacks base qualities; no much larger clone sits a single base away. The study deep-sequenced TCR repertoires of sorted CD4+ and CD8+ blood T cells from severe aplastic anemia patients and healthy subjects. Ficoll-Paque density gradient centrifugation was used to isolate peripheral blood mononuclear cells. Before DNA was extracted, CD4+ and CD8+ T cells were sorted using either FACS or magnetic beads. The paper's findings and limits, for the study overall: CD8+ Simpson's diversity did not differ significantly between patients and healthy controls (P=0.060). About 28 CD8+ CDR3 sequences were found in both patients and controls but appeared to be highly expressed in patients and within the immunodominant clones of the patients.

Recombination linked TRBV29-1 to TRBJ1-2, with the D gene not clear enough to name. This TCR was sampled from a human donor in good health, serving as a control. The material sequenced was sorted CD4+, CD8+, or CD8+CD57+ T cells (not recorded which) from PBMCs. The CDR3 protein is CSVDPTDLYGYTF. The DNA reads as follows: TGCAGCGTTGACCCTACCGACCTCTATGGCTACACCTTC.